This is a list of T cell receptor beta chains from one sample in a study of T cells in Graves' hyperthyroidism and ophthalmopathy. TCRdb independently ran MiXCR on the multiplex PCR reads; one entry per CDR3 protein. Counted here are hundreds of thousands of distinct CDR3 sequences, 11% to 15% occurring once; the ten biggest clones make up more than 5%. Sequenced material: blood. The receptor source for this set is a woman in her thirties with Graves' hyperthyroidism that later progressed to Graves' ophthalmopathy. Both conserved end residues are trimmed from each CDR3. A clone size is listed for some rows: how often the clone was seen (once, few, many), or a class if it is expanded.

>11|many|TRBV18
ASSPPERYGYT
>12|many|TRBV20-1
SARRAGAYNEQF
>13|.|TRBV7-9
DSNLDPAAWNEQF
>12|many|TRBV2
ASSPHTEVHEQY
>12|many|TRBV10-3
AISGDHLLYEQY
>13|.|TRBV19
ASSTQTGEAQPQH
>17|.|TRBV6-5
ASSYHHSGGTTYQETQY
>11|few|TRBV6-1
ACDNASGNTIY
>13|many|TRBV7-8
ASSLTGGAGTEAF
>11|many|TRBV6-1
ASSENGQIEAF
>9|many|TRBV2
ATTGGGGYT
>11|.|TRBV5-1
ASSRLGDYGYT
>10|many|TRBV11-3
ASSMNNSPLH
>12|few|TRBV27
ASSLGRVTGELF
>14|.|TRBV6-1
ASRRTGTGSSYEQY